These 17 T cell receptor beta chains originate from one sample sequenced in a study of T cell repertoires in cytomegalovirus infection. No antigen is known for these receptors. TCRdb re-called the reads with MiXCR, one entry per CDR3 protein. Here the sample spans 360,000 or so distinct CDR3 sequences, just under 35% being singletons. Sample: cultured PBMCs, taken from culture after CMV antigen stimulation. The receptors here all came from a human donor in good health (CMV status not recorded). Some clones in this sample may be carry-over from other donors' samples.

The chain combines TRBV5-4 with TRBJ1-3; unclear D gene. The V and J ends lost 2 bases and 3 bases respectively, with 9 bases between them. The CDR3 contains 14 residues. Germline V gene data show CDR1 as SGHNT and CDR2 as YYREEE (reference sequence). DNA of the CDR3: TGTGCCAGCAGCTTCATCGGGAATGGAAACACCATATATTTT. Translation: CASSFIGNGNTIYF.

This clonotype was seen many times. V usage is TRBV7-2 and J usage is TRBJ2-3; TRBD2 matches 12 bases. The V gene end was trimmed by 4 bases and the J gene end by 4 bases; junction bases not matched to a gene: 9. This CDR3 region has 17 residues. The germline CDR1 and CDR2 sequences are SGHTA and FQGNSA. CDR3 protein: CASSSRTSGVRADTQYF. The CDR3 DNA follows: TGTGCCAGCAGCTCCCGGACTAGCGGGGTGAGGGCAGATACGCAGTATTTT.

This clonotype has only a few counts. This CDR3 reads CASSTFYNQPQHF. The CDR3 DNA reads TGTGCCAGCAGCACCTTCTACAATCAGCCCCAGCATTTT. The J gene is TRBJ1-5, the V gene TRBV7-2; D is unresolved. Germline V gene sequence: CDR1 SGHTA, CDR2 FQGNSA. V gave up 5 bases and J gave up 3 bases, with 8 bases separating them. The CDR3 is 13 residues long.

A remark on this clonotype: Sequence at one end of the junction differs from germline and may be a read error. This chain uses TRBV24-1 with TRBJ2-1; 8 nucleotides align to TRBD2. Germline values: CDR1 KGHDR, CDR2 SFDVKD. The CDR3 length is 18 residues. The CDR3 coding sequence is TGCGCCACCAGTGATCGGGACCGCAGCGGGAGCTCCTACAATGAGCAGTTCTTC. It yields the protein CATSDRDRSGSSYNEQFF.

This clonotype was found a few times. The chain uses TRBV7-2 and TRBJ2-2; 9 bases match TRBD2. CDR3 length: 16 residues. The V gene's germline CDR1 is SGHTA and CDR2 FQGNSA. Trimming at V came to 3 bases and at J to 4 bases, leaving 6 bases not matched to a gene. CDR3 amino acids: CASSFSGSAGTGELFF. In nucleotides, the CDR3 is TGTGCCAGCAGCTTTAGCGGGAGTGCTGGCACCGGGGAGCTGTTTTTT. The entire variable domain, with the rest obtained from reference TRBV7-2 and TRBJ2-2, is as follows: GAGVSQSPSNKVTEKGKDVELRCDPISGHTALYWYRQSLGQGLEFLIYFQGNSAPDKSGLPSDRFSAERTGGSVSTLTIQRTQQEDSAVYLCASSFSGSAGTGELFFGEGSRLTVL.

This clonotype appeared a few times. This chain connects TRBV7-3 to TRBJ2-3; D is uncertain. CDR3 length: 16 residues. Per germline, CDR1 SGHTA and CDR2 FQGTGA. V was shortened by 2 bases and J by 0 bases, with 12 bases between the two germline ends. CDR3 coding DNA: TGTGCCAGCAGCTTATTAGGAGCAACTAGCACAGATACGCAGTATTTT. Its protein is CASSLLGATSTDTQYF.

The chain combines TRBV7-2 with TRBJ2-1; 8 positions match TRBD1. The germline CDR1 and CDR2 sequences are SGHTA and FQGNSA. The CDR3 spans 15 residues. Trimming removed 3 bases from V and 12 bases from J; junction bases left unmatched: 13. CDR3 amino acids: CASSFGDRRPHRQFF. The CDR3 coding sequence is TGTGCCAGCAGCTTCGGGGACAGGAGGCCCCATAGGCAGTTCTTC.

The chain has TRBV10-3 and TRBJ2-7, with D perhaps TRBD2 (6 bases). The CDR3 totals 12 residues. Germline loops: CDR1 ENHRY, CDR2 SYGVKD. Trimming shortened V by 6 bases and J by 7 bases, and 13 bases separated the two germline ends. The CDR3 region has the DNA TGTGCCATCAGCGGACTAATACAAGAGCAGTACTTC. It specifies CAISGLIQEQYF.

This clonotype was seen more than once but under ten times. The V gene is TRBV11-2, the J gene TRBJ1-4; D is unresolved. The CDR3 extends over 13 amino acids. From germline, CDR1 is SGHAT and CDR2 FQNNGV. Trimming removed 5 bases from V and 5 bases from J, with 9 bases in between. In DNA, the CDR3 is TGTGCCAGCAGCCCCAGGAGGAATGAAAAACTGTTTTTT. Translated: CASSPRRNEKLFF.

J is TRBJ2-3 and V is TRBV12-3 or TRBV12-4; TRBD2 matches 12 bases. This CDR3 is built from 17 residues. V shed 3 bases and J 0 bases; nucleotides not matched to a gene: 4. This chain's CDR3 is CASSFAGLAGSTDTQYF. CDR3 sequence (DNA): TGTGCCAGCAGTTTCGCGGGACTAGCGGGTAGCACAGATACGCAGTATTTT.

This chain connects TRBV12-3 or TRBV12-4 to TRBJ1-2, with D possibly being TRBD1 (5 bases). Deletions cut 2 bases from V and 6 bases from J, with 7 bases between. This CDR3 has 12 amino acids. The CDR3 loop is CASSLKGNGYTF. The CDR3 DNA reads as TGTGCCAGCAGTTTAAAGGGGAATGGCTACACCTTC.

The chain recombines TRBV28 with TRBJ2-7; D unclear. Germline V gene lookup returns CDR1 MDHEN and CDR2 SYDVKM. This CDR3 is built from 16 residues. Trimming stripped 5 bases from V and 1 base from J, with 18 bases between. The chain's CDR3 is CASSIPLDGQSYEQYF. CDR3 DNA: TGTGCCAGCAGTATCCCCTTAGATGGTCAATCCTACGAGCAGTACTTC.

This chain's CDR3 is CASNQGQLNTEAFF. In DNA form, the CDR3 reads TGTGCCAGTAACCAGGGACAGCTGAACACTGAAGCTTTCTTT. This chain uses TRBV19 with TRBJ1-1; 7 positions match TRBD1. The trim removed 7 bases at V and 0 bases at J, leaving 5 bases unmatched. This CDR3 is 14 amino acids long. The V gene's germline CDR1 is LNHDA and CDR2 SQIVND (reference sequence).

This clonotype was found once. The genes are TRBV4-1 and TRBJ2-5; D is possibly TRBD1 (6 bases). The CDR3 runs 14 residues. Germline V lookup: CDR1 MGHRA, CDR2 YSYEKL. V gave up 2 bases and J gave up 3 bases, with 10 bases separating them. CDR3 in DNA: TGCGCCAGCAGCCAATCAGGGGTGGAAGAGACCCAGTACTTC. It encodes CASSQSGVEETQYF.

In its sample, this clonotype was seen many times. In DNA, the CDR3 is TGTGCCAGCGGCGCGCCGGGACTTACACAAGAGACCCAGTACTTC. Protein: CASGAPGLTQETQYF. The chain links TRBV28 to TRBJ2-5; D perhaps matches TRBD2 (6 bases). Trimming pared 8 bases from V and 2 bases from J, leaving 18 bases between. This CDR3 is 15 amino acids long. Looked up from germline, CDR1 is MDHEN and CDR2 is SYDVKM.

This clonotype was detected only a few times. This chain uses TRBV20-1 with TRBJ1-2; D is perhaps TRBD1 (5 bases). This CDR3 is 16 amino acids long. The germline V and J ends were trimmed by 4 bases and 8 bases, with 26 bases remaining between them. Germline V gene sequence: CDR1 DFQATT, CDR2 SNEGSKA (reference sequence). The CDR3 loop reads CSAMNLLGGLPTGYTF. The CDR3 DNA sequence: TGCAGTGCTATGAACTTGCTTGGGGGACTCCCGACCGGCTACACCTTC.

V is TRBV24-1 and J is TRBJ2-1; 8 bases are shared with TRBD2. The CDR3 has 18 residues. The germline CDR1 and CDR2 sequences are KGHDR and SFDVKD. Trimming removed 2 bases from V and 4 bases from J; junction bases left unmatched: 12. The CDR3 sequence is CATSDWDFSGINYNEQFF. The CDR3 coding sequence is TGTGCCACCAGTGATTGGGACTTTAGCGGGATTAATTACAATGAGCAGTTCTTC.